This TCR beta chain was sequenced in a study of CD8 T cells in ankylosing spondylitis. TCRdb reprocessed the 5' RACE reads with MiXCR, giving one entry per CDR3 protein. Here the sample spans approximately 220,000 distinct CDR3 sequences, roughly 24% being singletons. The CDR3 spans 13 residues. V lost 5 bases to trimming and J lost 4 bases, with 10 bases between them. Germline V gene sequence: CDR1 SGHTA, CDR2 FQGNSA. This clonotype was counted ten times or more. What was sequenced was blood, either unsorted or a sorted T cell fraction (not recorded which). The chain combines TRBV7-2 with TRBJ2-3; tentatively, D is TRBD2 (6 bases). This sequence originates from a male donor with ankylosing spondylitis or in good health (not recorded which). The CDR3 DNA reads as TGTGCCAGCAGCCGGGAGATCGCAGATACGCAGTATTTT. This translates into CASSREIADTQYF.